This T cell receptor beta chain came from a study of blood T cell repertoires in COVID-19. Profiled with immunoSEQ multiplex PCR; TCRdb holds only in-frame clones, not every one. The sample lists under 250,000 clones, just over 85% seen once, with more than 1.5% in the top ten. Specimen: PBMCs or T cells enriched from blood (not recorded which). The source of this sequence is a man in his forties who had recovered from COVID-19.

For the CDR3, the DNA is TGTGCCAGCAGTTTATTTGGGGGACAGTGGAGTGTAGGCACTGAAGCTTTCTTT. It yields the protein CASSLFGGQWSVGTEAFF. This chain connects TRBV28 to TRBJ1-1, with TRBD1 identical over 7 bases. Trimming cost V 1 base and J 4 bases; bases outside gene matches: 15. This CDR3 region has 18 residues. The germline V gene encodes CDR1 MDHEN and CDR2 SYDVKM.